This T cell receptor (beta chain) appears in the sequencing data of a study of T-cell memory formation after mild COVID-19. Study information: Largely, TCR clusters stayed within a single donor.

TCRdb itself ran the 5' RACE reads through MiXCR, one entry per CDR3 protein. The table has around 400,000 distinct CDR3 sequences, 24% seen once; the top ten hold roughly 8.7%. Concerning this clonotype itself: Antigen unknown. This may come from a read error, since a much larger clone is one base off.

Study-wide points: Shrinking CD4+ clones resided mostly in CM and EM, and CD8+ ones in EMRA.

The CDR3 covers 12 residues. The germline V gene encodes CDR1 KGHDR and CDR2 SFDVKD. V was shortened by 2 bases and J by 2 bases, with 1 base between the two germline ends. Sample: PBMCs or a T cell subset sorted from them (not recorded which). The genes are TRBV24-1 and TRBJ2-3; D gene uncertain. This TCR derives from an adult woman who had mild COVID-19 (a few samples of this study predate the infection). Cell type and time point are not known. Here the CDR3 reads CATSDSTDTQYF. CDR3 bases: TGTGCCACCAGTGATTCCACAGATACGCAGTATTTT.